Detailed here is one TCR beta chain. Its matching antigen is unknown. One junction end disagrees with the germline gene, perhaps due to a read error. This entry belongs to a study of response to subunit inactivated influenza vaccine. Overall study results and limits: Researchers suggested that each seasonal influenza vaccination recruits few new T cells.

CDR3 length equals 14 residues. Germline V lookup: CDR1 SGDLS, CDR2 YYNGEE. TCRdb reanalysed the RT-PCR reads using MiXCR and keeps one entry per CDR3 protein. The sample has some 520,000 distinct CDR3 sequences; approximately 15% are singletons. This receptor was obtained from a man aged 50-75 years who received an inactivated influenza vaccine. This chain uses TRBV9 with TRBJ2-3; the D gene is possibly TRBD1 (6 bases). The material sequenced was CD4+ T cells sorted from PBMCs, taken less than 25 months after vaccination. In DNA, the CDR3 is TGTGCCAGCGGCGTTGAGGACAGCGCGTATACGCAGTATTTT. Amino acids: CASGVEDSAYTQYF.